This T cell receptor (beta chain) emerged from a study of shared clonotypes between healthy human individuals. Profiling relied on immunoSEQ multiplex PCR, and the TCRdb table lists in-frame clones only, not all of them. The data hold some 1,100,000 clones, with 75% to 85% observed a single time. This clone was picked up one time. In germline, CDR1 is SGHRS, CDR2 YFSETQ. The V gene end was trimmed by 2 bases and the J gene end by 4 bases; junction bases not matched to a gene: 6. CDR3 length: 15 residues. V is TRBV5-1 and J is TRBJ2-5, with 9 bases that match TRBD2. Sequenced: memory CD4+ T cells from PBMCs. The sample's subset: CD45RA-negative fraction. This receptor was identified in a man younger than 35 in good health. Some clones in this sample may be carry-over from other donors' samples. CDR3 in DNA: TGCGCCAGCAGCTTTATGATAGCGGGAGCAGAGACCCAGTACTTC. As protein: CASSFMIAGAETQYF. Combining the CDR3 with reference TRBV5-1 and TRBJ2-5 gives the whole variable domain KAGVTQTPRYLIKTRGQQVTLSCSPISGHRSVSWYQQTPGQGLQFLFEYFSETQRNKGNFPGRFSGRQFSNSRSEMNVSTLELGDSALYLCASSFMIAGAETQYFGPGTRLLVL.